The T cell receptor beta chain under discussion was sequenced for a study of T cells expressing NK-cell markers. TCRdb reprocessed the 5' RACE reads, with one entry per CDR3 protein and no DNA. This table holds about 160,000 distinct CDR3 sequences. The CDR3 has 16 residues. Germline V gene lookup returns CDR1 SGHAT and CDR2 FQNNGV. Sequences were obtained from blood T cells: a sorted CD56 or NKG2C T cell subset, CD4+ or CD8+ T cells, or bulk PBMC T cells (not recorded which). The sequence came from a man aged 18-75 years in good health. The genes are TRBV11-2 and TRBJ2-7; TCRdb designates TRBD1, a call that cannot be tested without DNA. The CDR3 loop reads CASSLIFRGKSYEQYF. The full variable domain, rest sourced from reference TRBV11-2 and TRBJ2-7, is EAGVAQSPRYKIIEKRQSVAFWCNPISGHATLYWYQQILGQGPKLLIQFQNNGVVDDSQLPKDRFSAERLKGVDSTLKIQPAKLEDSAVYLCASSLIFRGKSYEQYFGPGTRLTVT.